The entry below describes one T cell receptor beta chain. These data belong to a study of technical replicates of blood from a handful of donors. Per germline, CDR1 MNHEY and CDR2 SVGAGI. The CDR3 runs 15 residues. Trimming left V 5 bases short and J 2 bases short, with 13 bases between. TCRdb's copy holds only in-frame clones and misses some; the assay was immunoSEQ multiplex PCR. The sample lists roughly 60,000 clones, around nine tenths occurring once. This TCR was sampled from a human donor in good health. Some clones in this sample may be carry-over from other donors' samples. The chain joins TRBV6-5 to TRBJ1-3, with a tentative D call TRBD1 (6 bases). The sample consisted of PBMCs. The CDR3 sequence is CASSLQGSTGNTIYF. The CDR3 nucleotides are TGTGCCAGCAGTCTACAGGGATCTACTGGAAACACCATATATTTT.